The 24 T cell receptor beta chains presented below share a single source sample, sequenced in a study of T cell repertoires in ileal Crohn's disease. Time point given: inflamed ileum from the surgical specimen. Measured with immunoSEQ multiplex PCR; TCRdb has only the in-frame clones, and not every one. The sample shows about 16,000 clones, about 92% of them seen only once. Sequences were obtained from ileal tissue. The receptors shown here come from an adult with Crohn's disease.

The V call is TRBV28, the J call TRBJ1-4; D is undetermined. The germline V gene encodes CDR1 MDHEN and CDR2 SYDVKM. V lost 2 bases and J 8 bases, leaving 12 bases between the germline ends. This CDR3 has 14 residues. The CDR3 coding sequence is TGTGCCAGCAGTTTAATCGGGTTGGGAGAAAAACTGTTTTTT. Translation gives CASSLIGLGEKLFF.

This chain joins TRBV5-8 and TRBJ1-5; perhaps TRBD1 as D (5 bases). The V gene's germline CDR1 is SGHTS and CDR2 YDEGEE. Trimming stripped 5 bases from V and 5 bases from J, with 14 bases between. The CDR3 is 14 residues long. Here the CDR3 DNA reads TGTGCCAGCAGGGGTAAGGCGGGGGATCAGCCCCAGCATTTT. Translating gives CASRGKAGDQPQHF.

The V and J genes are TRBV5-1 and TRBJ1-1; 10 bases map to TRBD1. V was clipped by 4 bases and J by 1 base; unmatched bases: 4. Per the germline V gene, CDR1 is SGHRS and CDR2 is YFSETQ. The CDR3 consists of 15 residues. The CDR3 nucleotides read TGCGCCAGCAGCAGCAGACAGGGGGCGAACACTGAAGCTTTCTTT. Amino acids: CASSSRQGANTEAFF.

The rearrangement joins TRBV5-4 to TRBJ1-2; a weak D match, TRBD1 (6 bases). This CDR3 has 13 amino acids. V dropped 7 bases and J dropped 5 bases, with 15 bases sitting between them. Germline V gene data show CDR1 as SGHNT and CDR2 as YYREEE (reference sequence). The CDR3 spells CASSRTEIYGYTF. As DNA, the CDR3 is TGTGCCAGCTCCAGGACAGAGATTTATGGCTACACCTTC.

V is TRBV28 and J is TRBJ2-7; 7 nucleotides line up with TRBD2. The CDR3 runs to 15 residues. CDR1 MDHEN and CDR2 SYDVKM come from the germline V gene. V shed 2 bases, J shed 5 bases, and the junction held 9 bases outside the gene matches. Written as DNA, the CDR3 is TGTGCCAGCAGTTTAGGGGGGGGTCACCCCCACGAGCAGTACTTC. Amino acid sequence: CASSLGGGHPHEQYF.

The chain carries TRBV7-2 and TRBJ2-3; no reliable D call. The V end was cut by 1 base, the J end by 3 bases, with 8 bases between. Germline CDR1 SGHTA, CDR2 FQGNSA. This CDR3 region has 14 residues. This CDR3 is CASSLGGRTDTQYF. The CDR3 region has the DNA TGTGCCAGCAGCTTAGGCGGTAGAACAGATACGCAGTATTTT. Supplemented by reference TRBV7-2 and TRBJ2-3, the full variable domain reads GAGVSQSPSNKVTEKGKDVELRCDPISGHTALYWYRQSLGQGLEFLIYFQGNSAPDKSGLPSDRFSAERTGGSVSTLTIQRTQQEDSAVYLCASSLGGRTDTQYFGPGTRLTVL.

J is TRBJ1-2 and V is TRBV29-1, with 7 bases that match TRBD1. Germline V gene sequence: CDR1 SQVTM, CDR2 ANQGSEA. The CDR3 loop spans 13 amino acids. With 5 bases clipped from V and 1 base from J, the junction kept 4 bases outside the gene matches. The CDR3 here is CSVRQGLNYGYTF. CDR3 sequence (DNA): TGCAGCGTTAGACAGGGCCTTAACTATGGCTACACCTTC.

This rearrangement joins TRBV6-6 to TRBJ2-6; no definite D call. The V gene lost 1 base and the J gene lost 0 bases, with 7 bases spanning the gap. Germline V gene data show CDR1 as MNHNY and CDR2 as SVGAGI (reference sequence). The CDR3 sequence is 16 residues long. DNA of the CDR3: TGTGCCAGCAGTTACTTGCAAACCTCTGGGGCCAACGTCCTGACTTTC. Residues: CASSYLQTSGANVLTF.

J is TRBJ1-4 and V is TRBV28; TRBD1 matches 8 bases. This CDR3 comprises 15 residues. CDR1 and CDR2 from the germline V gene are MDHEN and SYDVKM. V lost 5 bases and J lost 7; bases outside the gene matches: 9. In DNA form, the CDR3 reads TGTGCCAGCAGTGCCCGACAGGGGAAGAGTGAAAAACTGTTTTTT. Translated: CASSARQGKSEKLFF.

The rearrangement links TRBV5-1 to TRBJ2-7; D remains unclear. Germline CDR1 is SGHRS and CDR2 is YFSETQ. This CDR3 region has 13 residues. V was cut by 4 bases and J by 3 bases, with 11 bases left in between. CDR3 sequence: CASSPLGVYEQYF. The CDR3, as DNA: TGCGCCAGCAGCCCCTTGGGTGTCTACGAGCAGTACTTC.

The V call is TRBV7-9, the J call TRBJ2-1; possibly TRBD1 for D (6 bases). The germline CDR1 and CDR2 sequences are SEHNR and FQNEAQ (reference sequence). V was clipped by 8 bases and J by 6 bases, with 11 bases between them. This CDR3 comprises 12 residues. The CDR3 DNA sequence: TGTGCCAGCGAAGTGGGGGCCAATGAGCAGTTCTTC. This encodes CASEVGANEQFF.

The chain has TRBV5-1 and TRBJ2-3; TRBD2 is a possible D gene (7 bases). The ends were cut back, 4 bases at V and 2 bases at J, with 11 bases in the middle. The CDR3 totals 14 residues. CDR1 and CDR2 from the germline V gene are SGHRS and YFSETQ. In nucleotides, the CDR3 is TGCGCCAGCAGCCGGGGGGCCACCACAGATACGCAGTATTTT. It yields the protein CASSRGATTDTQYF.

The rearrangement uses TRBV2 and TRBJ1-5; D call uncertain. Deletions cut 7 bases from V and 3 bases from J, with 13 bases between. The CDR3 runs to 14 residues. CDR1 SNHLY and CDR2 FYNNEI come from the germline V gene. The CDR3 DNA follows: TGTGCCAGCAAAGGGTATTTGGCCAATCAGCCCCAGCATTTT. As protein: CASKGYLANQPQHF.

The rearrangement links TRBV5-1 to TRBJ2-2; 8 bases agree with TRBD1. The V and J ends lost 0 bases and 4 bases, in that order; junction bases with no gene match: 11. The germline gives CDR1 SGHRS, CDR2 YFSETQ. This CDR3 is built from 18 residues. CDR3 DNA: TGCGCCAGCAGCTTGGGGACAGGGACCCGTAGAGGCACCGGGGAGCTGTTTTTT. It specifies CASSLGTGTRRGTGELFF.

This sequence joins TRBV7-9 and TRBJ2-3, with D possibly TRBD1 on 5 matching bases. Trimming shortened V by 0 bases and J by 2 bases, and 9 bases separated the two germline ends. The CDR3 totals 15 residues. Germline assignment: CDR1 SEHNR and CDR2 FQNEAQ (reference sequence). The CDR3 protein is CASSLAQGPTDTQYF. In DNA form, the CDR3 reads TGTGCCAGCAGCTTAGCCCAGGGCCCCACAGATACGCAGTATTTT.

J is TRBJ2-2 and V is TRBV11-2, with a possible D match to TRBD2 (6 bases). V shed 6 bases and J shed 4 bases, with 18 bases lying between them. The CDR3 contains 16 residues. In germline, CDR1 is SGHAT, CDR2 FQNNGV. CDR3 amino acids: CASRATRRGGTGELFF. CDR3 coding DNA: TGTGCCAGCAGGGCCACAAGGCGGGGAGGCACCGGGGAGCTGTTTTTT.

The chain combines TRBV6-5 with TRBJ1-3; D may be TRBD1 (6 bases). With 10 bases removed from V and 4 bases from J, the gap between germline ends came to 17 bases. In germline, CDR1 is MNHEY, CDR2 SVGAGI. CDR3 size: 14 residues. CDR3 in amino acids: CATRGGGSGNTIYF. The CDR3 DNA sequence: TGTGCCACCCGGGGAGGGGGGTCCGGAAACACCATATATTTT.

This chain joins TRBV6-1 and TRBJ1-3, with D unclear. The V end was cut by 3 bases, the J end by 4 bases, with 7 bases between. Germline V lookup: CDR1 MNHNS, CDR2 SASEGT. This CDR3 contains 13 residues. The DNA of the CDR3 is TGTGCCAGCAGTGACACAGCAGGAAACACCATATATTTT. Its translation: CASSDTAGNTIYF.

The V call is TRBV5-1, the J call TRBJ1-1, with 9 bases identical to TRBD1. The length of the CDR3 is 16 residues. Germline V CDR1 and CDR2: SGHRS, YFSETQ. V lost 0 bases to trimming and J lost 5 bases; unmatched junction nucleotides: 8. The CDR3: CASSLASGTGMTEAFF. Here the CDR3 DNA reads TGCGCCAGCAGCTTGGCCTCCGGGACAGGGATGACTGAAGCTTTCTTT.

A word on this clone: The same CDR3 also results from other DNA sequences found in this sample. The DNA for the CDR3 is TGCGCCAGCAGCTTGGGACCGTCTAATGAAAAACTGTTTTTT. Translation: CASSLGPSNEKLFF. The gene calls are TRBV5-1 and TRBJ1-4; D is unclear. This CDR3 comprises 14 residues. In germline, CDR1 is SGHRS, CDR2 YFSETQ. Trimming cost V 0 bases and J 3 bases, with 6 bases left between them. Complete variable domain (other parts from reference TRBV5-1 and TRBJ1-4): KAGVTQTPRYLIKTRGQQVTLSCSPISGHRSVSWYQQTPGQGLQFLFEYFSETQRNKGNFPGRFSGRQFSNSRSEMNVSTLELGDSALYLCASSLGPSNEKLFFGSGTQLSVL.

J is TRBJ2-5 and V is TRBV4-2; D is possibly TRBD1 (6 bases). The CDR3 is made up of 16 amino acids. Looked up from germline, CDR1 is LGHNA and CDR2 is YNFKEQ. V dropped 1 base and J dropped 1 base, with 13 bases sitting between them. The CDR3 DNA follows: TGTGCCAGCAGCCAAGGGGCCGACAGGTCCCAAGAGACCCAGTACTTC. Translated, it gives CASSQGADRSQETQYF.

This chain joins TRBV6-6 and TRBJ1-3; D is ambiguous. The CDR3 spans 13 residues. CDR1 is MNHNY and CDR2 is SVGAGI in the germline V gene (reference sequence). V dropped 10 bases and J dropped 4 bases, with 14 bases sitting between them. The CDR3 sequence: CATLPVSGNTIYF. The CDR3 DNA reads TGTGCCACTCTGCCGGTGTCCGGAAACACCATATATTTT.

J is TRBJ2-2 and V is TRBV6-6; D might be TRBD1 (5 bases). Trimming removed 7 bases from V and 2 bases from J, with 11 bases in between. The CDR3 contains 14 residues. Per germline, CDR1 MNHNY and CDR2 SVGAGI (reference sequence). CDR3: CASMGGQNTGELFF. CDR3 DNA sequence: TGTGCCAGCATGGGTGGACAAAACACCGGGGAGCTGTTTTTT.

The chain carries TRBV7-3 and TRBJ2-1, with 12 bases fitting TRBD2. This CDR3 has 15 amino acids. Germline loops: CDR1 SGHTA, CDR2 FQGTGA. The junction had 5 bases not matched to a gene; V was cut back by 5 bases and J by 6 bases. The DNA of the CDR3 is TGTGCCAGCAGCCCCCGACTAGCGGGGGCCAATGAGCAGTTCTTC. This gives the protein CASSPRLAGANEQFF.